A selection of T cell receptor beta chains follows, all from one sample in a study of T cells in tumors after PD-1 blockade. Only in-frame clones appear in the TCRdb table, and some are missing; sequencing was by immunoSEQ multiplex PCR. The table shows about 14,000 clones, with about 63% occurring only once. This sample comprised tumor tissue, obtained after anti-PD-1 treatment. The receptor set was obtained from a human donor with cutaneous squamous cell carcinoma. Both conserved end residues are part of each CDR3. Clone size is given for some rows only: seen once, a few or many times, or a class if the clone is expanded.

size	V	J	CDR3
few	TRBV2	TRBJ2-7	CASSEAGLGVYEQYF
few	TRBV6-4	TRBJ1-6	CASSVDDNGYSPLHF
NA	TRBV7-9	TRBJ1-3	CASSFRGVSGNTIYF
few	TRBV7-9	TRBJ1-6	CASTNPVGPWGNSPLHF
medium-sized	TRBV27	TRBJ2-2	CASGSGRGAWGPAVGELFF
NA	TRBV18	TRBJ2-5	CASSLGETQYF
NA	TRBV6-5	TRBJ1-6	CASSGQGNYNSPLHF
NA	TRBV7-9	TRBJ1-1	CASTQGSYEAFF
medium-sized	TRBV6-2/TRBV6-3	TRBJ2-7	CASSWGTAQYF
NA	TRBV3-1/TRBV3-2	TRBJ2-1	CASSHYQSVGTPYNEQFF
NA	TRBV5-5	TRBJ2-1	CASRHSLAGAQSYNEQFF
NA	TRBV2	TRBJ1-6	CAAQRGSAYNSPLHF
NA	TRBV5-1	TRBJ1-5	CASSLMGLGSNQPQHF
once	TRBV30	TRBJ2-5	CAWSQSGKETQYF
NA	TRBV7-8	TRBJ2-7	CASSLDRDHEQYF
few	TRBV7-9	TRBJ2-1	CASSHPDTSGLYNEQFF
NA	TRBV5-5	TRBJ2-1	CASRLGLAGNNEQFF
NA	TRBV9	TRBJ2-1	CASSVAQVRGMGEQFF
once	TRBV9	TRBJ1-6	CASSPPGRGDSGNSPLHF
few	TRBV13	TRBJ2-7	CASSLTSGSTREQYF
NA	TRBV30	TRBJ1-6	CAWSFPVYYNSPLHF
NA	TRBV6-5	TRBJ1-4	CASSQGLGDEKLFF
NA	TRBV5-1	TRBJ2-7	CASSIGTSGGAAYEQYF
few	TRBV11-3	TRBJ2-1	CASSSTSKGGDSAYNEQFF
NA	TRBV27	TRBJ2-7	CASSFFSAGVSEQYF
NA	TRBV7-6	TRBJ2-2	CASSLASGGNTGELFF
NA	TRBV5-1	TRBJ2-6	CASSLGQEAGANVLTF
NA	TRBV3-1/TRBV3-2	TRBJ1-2	CASSLRGVRGYTF
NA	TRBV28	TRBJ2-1	CASEGQREQFF
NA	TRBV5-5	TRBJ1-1	CASSLGPGSNTEAFF
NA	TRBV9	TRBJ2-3	CASSVEGLPSTDTQYF
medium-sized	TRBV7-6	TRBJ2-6	CASSLGQGVSSVLTF
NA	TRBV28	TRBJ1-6	CASSPPPTNSYNSPLHF
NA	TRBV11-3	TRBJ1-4	CASSLRRDSGLFF
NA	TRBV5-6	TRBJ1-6	CASSKTGVGSPLHF
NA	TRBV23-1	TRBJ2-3	CASSYRRGSTDTQYF
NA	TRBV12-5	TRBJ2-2	CASGPSPSDGELFF
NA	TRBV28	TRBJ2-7	CASSLGTTAYEQYF
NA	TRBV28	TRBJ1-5	CASSQPPQWGGGGQPQHF
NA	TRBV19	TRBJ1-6	CASSIGGARYNSPLHF
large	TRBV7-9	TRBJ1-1	CASRRGGTEAFF
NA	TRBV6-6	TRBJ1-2	CASSHGTGAYGYTF
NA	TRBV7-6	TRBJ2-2	CASSPGRPLTNTGELFF
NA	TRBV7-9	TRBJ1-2	CASSPHKTARANYGYTF
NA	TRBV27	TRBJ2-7	CASSRGLPGDEQYF
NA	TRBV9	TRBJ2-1	CASSVGLAGGYNEQFF
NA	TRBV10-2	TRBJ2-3	CASSESAASTDTQYF
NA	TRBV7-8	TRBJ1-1	CASSLGRTGETEAFF
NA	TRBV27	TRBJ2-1	CASSLRDRAGINEQFF
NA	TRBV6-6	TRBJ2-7	CASSSARTYEQYF
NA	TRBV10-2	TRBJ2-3	CASTRLAGTDTQYF
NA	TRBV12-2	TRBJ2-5	CASRVSKGQETQYF
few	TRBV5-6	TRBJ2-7	CASSWGTSGEQYF
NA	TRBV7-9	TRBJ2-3	CASSLGGSGSSTDTQYF
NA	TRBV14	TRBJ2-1	CASSHGTGFYNEQFF
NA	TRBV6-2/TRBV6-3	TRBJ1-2	CASSYSGSQAHGYTF
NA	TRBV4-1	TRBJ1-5	CASSLRVTSNQPQHF